This TCR beta chain was recorded in a study of vaccination and CD4 T cells after COVID-19. About the study: The peptides that stimulated the cells were overlapping spike peptides from SARS-CoV-2, HCoV-NL63, HCoV-OC43 and HCoV-229E.

The germline V gene has CDR1 DFQATT and CDR2 SNEGSKA (reference sequence). The CDR3 has 12 amino acids. Trimming pared 3 bases from V and 1 base from J, leaving 6 bases between. Points on this clonotype: Its antigen is currently unknown.

At the Johns Hopkins FTIC core, DNA taken from cultured CD4+ T cells was sequenced by way of the Oncomine TCR Beta short-read assay. TCRdb independently ran MiXCR on the PCR reads; one entry per CDR3 protein. This sample yields some 16,000 distinct CDR3 sequences, of which 50% to 55% are seen a single time; roughly an eighth belongs to the top ten. Described treatment: roughly 10-day PBMC culture with coronavirus spike peptide pools or control peptides (ViraFEST assay). Culture conditions combined two million PBMCs per well with about 9.2 IU/ml IL-2 and 8.5 to 10 ug/ml peptide pools. The sequenced sample consisted of CD4+ T cells from blood, cultured in vitro. The TCR comes from a human donor who had recovered from COVID-19. The chain has TRBV20-1 and TRBJ1-2; no definite D call. CDR3 in amino acids: CSASEGNYGYTF. CDR3 DNA sequence: TGCAGTGCTAGCGAGGGTAACTATGGCTACACCTTC.